Listed here are 31 T cell receptor beta chains from one sample, sequenced in a study of control samples from healthy donors and cancer patients. Only in-frame clones appear in the TCRdb table, and some are missing; sequencing was by immunoSEQ multiplex PCR. The sample has over 150,000 clones, approximately 94% seen once. Sequenced material: blood. The origin of the receptors is a man aged 30 to 45 in good health.

The chain carries TRBV15 and TRBJ2-2; D may be TRBD1 (7 bases). There are 14 residues in the CDR3. The germline gives CDR1 LNHNV, CDR2 YYDKDF (reference sequence). The V and J ends lost 5 bases and 8 bases respectively, with 15 bases between them. This CDR3 reads CATSGSRGAGELFF. The CDR3 region has the DNA TGTGCCACCAGCGGGTCCAGGGGGGCAGGGGAGCTGTTTTTT.

The DNA for the CDR3 is TGTGCCAGCAGTCGGATCTCCTATAATTCACCCCTCCACTTT. This translates into CASSRISYNSPLHF. The chain is built from TRBV6-2 or TRBV6-3 and TRBJ1-6; D is undetermined. Germline CDR1 is MNHEY and CDR2 is SVGEGT. CDR3 length: 14 residues. The V end lost 5 bases, the J end lost 0 bases, and 5 bases lay between the germline ends.

This clone showed up just once. The chain combines TRBV5-6 with TRBJ2-1; perhaps TRBD2 as D (6 bases). Germline CDR1 is SGHDT and CDR2 is YYEEEE. Trimming pared 2 bases from V and 7 bases from J, leaving 16 bases between. This CDR3 has 15 residues. The CDR3 loop reads CASSLFPPGVNEQFF. The DNA for the CDR3 is TGTGCCAGCAGCTTATTTCCCCCGGGGGTAAATGAGCAGTTCTTC.

The chain recombines TRBV5-6 with TRBJ1-3; D not certain. With 4 bases removed from V and 9 bases from J, the gap between germline ends came to 11 bases. This CDR3 contains 12 residues. The V gene's germline CDR1 is SGHDT and CDR2 YYEEEE. The CDR3 sequence is CASSTAMGTIYF. CDR3 coding DNA: TGTGCCAGCAGCACCGCGATGGGCACCATATATTTT.

The genes are TRBV28 and TRBJ2-7, with 9 nucleotides matching TRBD2. Germline V gives CDR1 MDHEN, CDR2 SYDVKM. The CDR3 length is 17 residues. V was pared by 1 base and J by 2 bases, with 9 bases of the junction left unmatched. The CDR3 DNA follows: TGTGCCAGCAGTTTATATCCTAGCGGGAACTTGCCCTACGAGCAGTACTTC. Amino acids: CASSLYPSGNLPYEQYF. Based on the CDR3 plus reference TRBV28 and TRBJ2-7, the full variable domain is DVKVTQSSRYLVKRTGEKVFLECVQDMDHENMFWYRQDPGLGLRLIYFSYDVKMKEKGDIPEGYSVSREKKERFSLILESASTNQTSMYLCASSLYPSGNLPYEQYFGPGTRLTVT.

V and J are TRBV6-6 and TRBJ2-5; the D call may be TRBD1 or TRBD2 (5 bases each). The CDR3 contains 14 residues. Germline V gene data show CDR1 as MNHNY and CDR2 as SVGAGI (reference sequence). Trimming removed 4 bases at V and 4 bases at J, with 13 bases between. CDR3 nucleotides: TGTGCCAGCAGTTCTTCACCGAGGGGAGAGACCCAGTACTTC. This gives the protein CASSSSPRGETQYF.

The chain combines TRBV15 with TRBJ2-3; 11 nucleotides align to TRBD2. Trimming at V came to 5 bases and at J to 6 bases, leaving 7 bases not matched to a gene. Germline loops: CDR1 LNHNV, CDR2 YYDKDF (reference sequence). This CDR3 region has 15 residues. The CDR3: CATSGTSGFPDTQYF. DNA for the CDR3: TGTGCCACCAGCGGGACTAGCGGCTTCCCGGATACGCAGTATTTT.

This rearrangement joins TRBV9 to TRBJ2-1; TRBD2 aligns across 11 bases. Germline CDR1 reads SGDLS; CDR2 reads YYNGEE. This CDR3 has 15 residues. V lost 4 bases, J lost 7 bases, and 7 bases stayed unmatched. The CDR3 bases are TGTGCCAGCAGCAAACTAGCGGGAGTGGGAAATGAGCAGTTCTTC. Amino acid sequence: CASSKLAGVGNEQFF.

The V gene is TRBV2, the J gene TRBJ2-1; 9 nucleotides match TRBD2. Germline V CDR1 and CDR2: SNHLY, FYNNEI. After removal of 8 bases from V and 10 bases from J, the junction contained 9 bases not matched to a gene. The length of the CDR3 is 13 residues. CDR3 in DNA: TGTGCCAGCCGAGCGGGGGGACTAGGAGAGCAGTTCTTC. Translation gives CASRAGGLGEQFF.

The chain links TRBV11-2 to TRBJ1-2, with D uncertain. V lost 2 bases and J lost 2, with 15 bases in between. CDR1 is SGHAT, CDR2 FQNNGV, per germline. The CDR3 consists of 16 residues. The CDR3 region has the DNA TGTGCCAGCAGCTTATCTTTGACCGGAGGGAACTATGGCTACACCTTC. Translated: CASSLSLTGGNYGYTF.

The V gene is TRBV19, the J gene TRBJ1-5, with D possibly being TRBD1 (6 bases). Germline V gene data show CDR1 as LNHDA and CDR2 as SQIVND (reference sequence). Between the trimmed V and J ends, which lost 5 bases and 2 bases, there was a span of 19 bases. This CDR3 spans 17 amino acids. CDR3 protein: CASSLFQGKLGNQPQHF. The CDR3 DNA follows: TGTGCCAGTAGTCTTTTCCAGGGGAAGCTGGGCAATCAGCCCCAGCATTTT.

This chain links TRBV4-1 with TRBJ1-3; no clear D gene. V was cut by 4 bases and J by 0 bases, with 7 bases left in between. In germline, CDR1 is MGHRA, CDR2 YSYEKL. The CDR3 length is 14 residues. CDR3 sequence reads: CASSPRGSGNTIYF. The CDR3 DNA reads as TGCGCCAGCAGCCCACGAGGCTCTGGAAACACCATATATTTT.

V and J are TRBV5-1 and TRBJ2-5, with D possibly matching TRBD1 (5 bases). CDR1 and CDR2 from the germline V gene are SGHRS and YFSETQ. The CDR3 sequence is 15 residues long. The V end was cut by 1 base, the J end by 5 bases, with 15 bases between. CDR3 bases: TGCGCCAGCAGCTTGCTAGATGGCAGGGTGGAGACCCAGTACTTC. It codes for CASSLLDGRVETQYF.

The genes are TRBV7-8 and TRBJ1-1, with TRBD1 identical over 8 bases. The V gene end was trimmed by 0 bases and the J gene end by 0 bases; junction bases not matched to a gene: 3. Germline V CDR1 and CDR2: SGHVS, FQNEAQ. The CDR3 has 16 residues. The CDR3 DNA follows: TGTGCCAGCAGCTTAGCGACAGGGGCCATGAACACTGAAGCTTTCTTT. This codes for CASSLATGAMNTEAFF.

The genes are TRBV2 and TRBJ1-1; no firm D call. V gave up 5 bases and J gave up 5 bases, with 9 bases separating them. The CDR3 has 12 residues. Germline V lookup: CDR1 SNHLY, CDR2 FYNNEI. CDR3 sequence (DNA): TGTGCCAGCAGTTTTTCTGGGACTGAAGCTTTCTTT. This codes for CASSFSGTEAFF.

The V gene is TRBV7-9, the J gene TRBJ2-3; TRBD1 might be the D (6 bases). Germline CDR1 SEHNR, CDR2 FQNEAQ (reference sequence). Trimming removed 5 bases at V and 1 base at J, with 13 bases between. The CDR3 sequence is 15 residues long. CDR3 residues: CASSHRDTRTDTQYF. The CDR3 DNA reads TGTGCCAGCAGCCACCGGGACACCCGCACAGATACGCAGTATTTT.

The chain has TRBV7-2 and TRBJ2-3; D is perhaps TRBD2 (5 bases). The length of the CDR3 is 17 residues. Trimming pared 2 bases from V and 2 bases from J, leaving 17 bases between. Per germline, CDR1 SGHTA and CDR2 FQGNSA. The CDR3 loop is CASSLSPLRVITDTQYF. DNA for the CDR3: TGTGCCAGCAGCTTAAGCCCCCTGAGGGTAATCACAGATACGCAGTATTTT.

This chain joins TRBV20-1 and TRBJ1-1, with 10 bases identical to TRBD1. Unmatched junction bases numbered 11, after V lost 3 bases and J lost 7 bases. Germline CDR1 DFQATT, CDR2 SNEGSKA (reference sequence). The CDR3 covers 15 residues. The CDR3, as DNA: TGCAGTGCTAGTAAGTTTGGACAGGGGGTTGGTGAAGCTTTCTTT. Translation: CSASKFGQGVGEAFF.

The chain links TRBV7-2 to TRBJ1-4; D gene uncertain. The length of the CDR3 is 15 residues. The V gene lost 1 base and the J gene lost 3 bases, with 9 bases spanning the gap. Germline V gene lookup returns CDR1 SGHTA and CDR2 FQGNSA. CDR3: CASSLGLSPNEKLFF. As DNA, the CDR3 is TGTGCCAGCAGCTTAGGGCTCAGCCCTAATGAAAAACTGTTTTTT. Together with reference TRBV7-2 and TRBJ1-4, the CDR3 gives the full variable domain: GAGVSQSPSNKVTEKGKDVELRCDPISGHTALYWYRQSLGQGLEFLIYFQGNSAPDKSGLPSDRFSAERTGGSVSTLTIQRTQQEDSAVYLCASSLGLSPNEKLFFGSGTQLSVL.

The genes are TRBV3-1 (or the pseudogene TRBV3-2) and TRBJ2-5, with unresolved D. Germline lookup yields CDR1 LGHDT and CDR2 YNNKEL (reference sequence). The CDR3 is 12 amino acids. V gave up 4 bases and J gave up 6 bases, with 9 bases separating them. CDR3: CASSLTTQTQYF. The DNA for the CDR3 is TGTGCCAGCAGCCTGACAACTCAGACCCAGTACTTC.

J is TRBJ2-3 and V is TRBV19, with D perhaps matching TRBD1 (5 bases). Germline loops: CDR1 LNHDA, CDR2 SQIVND (reference sequence). Trimming left V 6 bases short and J 4 bases short, with 17 bases between. CDR3 length: 15 amino acids. For the CDR3, the DNA is TGTGCCAGTAGCCCGACTGGTGGGGCGGCAGATACGCAGTATTTT. Translating it yields CASSPTGGAADTQYF.

The chain has TRBV7-9 and TRBJ2-6; D not certain. The CDR3 sequence is 15 residues long. In germline, CDR1 is SEHNR, CDR2 FQNEAQ (reference sequence). Trimming removed 3 bases from V and 0 bases from J, with 6 bases in between. CDR3 sequence reads: CASSFSDSGANVLTF. In DNA, the CDR3 is TGTGCCAGCAGCTTTTCCGACTCTGGGGCCAACGTCCTGACTTTC.

V usage is TRBV5-1 and J usage is TRBJ1-1; D unresolved. The CDR3 has 15 amino acids. Germline CDR1 SGHRS, CDR2 YFSETQ. The V end was cut by 4 bases, the J end by 1 base, with 14 bases between. As DNA, the CDR3 is TGCGCCAGCAGCACCGGTCCCGTGAGGAACACTGAAGCTTTCTTT. It specifies CASSTGPVRNTEAFF.

This clone was observed once. V is TRBV9 and J is TRBJ1-6; D ambiguous. Germline CDR1 SGDLS, CDR2 YYNGEE. V was clipped by 4 bases and J by 0 bases, with 11 bases between them. CDR3 length: 16 amino acids. The CDR3 nucleotides are TGTGCCAGCAGCCCCCAGACGAACTCCTATAATTCACCCCTCCACTTT. It yields the protein CASSPQTNSYNSPLHF.

The chain links TRBV9 to TRBJ2-1; 7 bases align to TRBD1. CDR3 length: 15 amino acids. CDR1 and CDR2 from the germline V gene are SGDLS and YYNGEE. V was clipped by 2 bases and J by 2 bases; unmatched bases: 4. CDR3 protein: CASSVAQGPYNEQFF. Written as DNA, the CDR3 is TGTGCCAGCAGCGTCGCACAGGGGCCCTACAATGAGCAGTTCTTC.

The CDR3 coding sequence is TGTGCCAGCAGTGAAAGCAGGGTCAACGAGCAGTACTTC. Protein product: CASSESRVNEQYF. The chain has TRBV6-1 and TRBJ2-7, with TRBD1 as a possible D gene (5 bases). The CDR3 spans 13 residues. The V end lost 2 bases, the J end lost 5 bases, and 10 bases lay between the germline ends. CDR1 is MNHNS and CDR2 is SASEGT in the germline V gene.

The chain has TRBV19 and TRBJ2-3, with D tentatively TRBD1 (5 bases). CDR1 LNHDA and CDR2 SQIVND come from the germline V gene (reference sequence). The CDR3 has 17 amino acids. Trimming cost V 4 bases and J 7 bases, with 24 bases left between them. Here the CDR3 reads CASSRGAFGYGVNTQYF. The CDR3 nucleotides read TGTGCCAGTAGTAGGGGCGCCTTCGGTTATGGCGTAAATACGCAGTATTTT.

The chain uses TRBV12-3 or TRBV12-4 and TRBJ2-7, with unresolved D. Trimming removed 2 bases at V and 6 bases at J, with 11 bases between. The CDR3 runs 13 residues. The CDR3 DNA sequence: TGTGCCAGCAGTTTAACCTGGGGTCTCGAGCAGTACTTC. Residues: CASSLTWGLEQYF.

The V call is TRBV5-1, the J call TRBJ1-1; 8 bases match TRBD1. Germline trimming cut 3 bases from V and 5 bases from J; bases unmatched to any gene: 12. The V gene's germline CDR1 is SGHRS and CDR2 YFSETQ. The CDR3 extends over 16 amino acids. This CDR3 is CASSWTAGGILTEAFF. CDR3 nucleotide sequence: TGCGCCAGCAGCTGGACGGCAGGGGGCATATTGACTGAAGCTTTCTTT.

This chain joins TRBV9 and TRBJ2-7; 9 nucleotides align to TRBD2. Germline V gene sequence: CDR1 SGDLS, CDR2 YYNGEE. The trim removed 4 bases at V and 6 bases at J, leaving 8 bases unmatched. The CDR3 runs 14 residues. The CDR3, as DNA: TGTGCCAGCAGCCCAAGGACTAGCGCCAGCGAGCAGTACTTC. It is translated as CASSPRTSASEQYF.

The chain recombines TRBV4-1 with TRBJ1-5, with TRBD1 matching over 9 bases. The CDR3 spans 19 residues. Germline-derived CDR1 and CDR2 are MGHRA and YSYEKL. The V and J ends lost 1 base and 0 bases, in that order; junction bases with no gene match: 10. The CDR3 loop is CASSQGIDRGLDSNQPQHF. The CDR3 DNA reads TGCGCCAGCAGCCAAGGAATCGACAGGGGGTTAGATAGCAATCAGCCCCAGCATTTT.